These 11 T cell receptor beta chains share one sample of origin, sequenced in a study of control samples from healthy donors and cancer patients. Libraries were prepared by immunoSEQ multiplex PCR; TCRdb keeps only in-frame clonotypes and omits some of them. This table holds fewer than 40,000 clones, around 94% found once. Sequencing was carried out using blood. The source of these receptors is a man in his sixties in good health.

This rearrangement joins TRBV7-5 to TRBJ2-4; the table's D gene call, TRBD2, was not cross checked with the DNA. TRBV7-5 is a documented pseudogene. The CDR3 is 16 residues long. CDR3 region: CARTRRGILAKNIQYF. The CDR3 DNA reads TGTGCCAGAACAAGGCGGGGGATCCTAGCCAAAAACATTCAGTACTTC.

The chain carries TRBV19 and TRBJ2-1; the D gene could be TRBD1 or TRBD2 (6 bases each). Between the trimmed V and J ends, which lost 3 bases and 4 bases, there was a span of 19 bases. The CDR3 is 17 residues long. Germline V gene data show CDR1 as LNHDA and CDR2 as SQIVND (reference sequence). CDR3 in amino acids: CASSMGAGDSIYNEQFF. For the CDR3, the DNA is TGTGCCAGTAGTATGGGTGCAGGGGACTCAATATACAATGAGCAGTTCTTC.

This chain connects TRBV7-6 to TRBJ2-3; the D gene is possibly TRBD1 (5 bases). The germline V gene has CDR1 SGHVS and CDR2 FNYEAQ. This CDR3 region has 15 residues. The V and J ends lost 6 bases and 1 base respectively, with 14 bases between them. The CDR3 loop reads CASSPRQGGTDTQYF. CDR3 in DNA: TGTGCCAGCAGTCCTAGGCAGGGCGGCACAGATACGCAGTATTTT.

This chain joins TRBV6-1 and TRBJ1-4, with D unresolved. Germline CDR1 is MNHNS and CDR2 is SASEGT. The CDR3 extends over 13 amino acids. The V end was cut by 3 bases, the J end by 8 bases, with 10 bases between. In DNA, the CDR3 is TGTGCCAGCAGTGATAGGATAGGCGAAAAACTGTTTTTT. The encoded protein is CASSDRIGEKLFF.

The V gene is TRBV3-1 (or the pseudogene TRBV3-2), the J gene TRBJ1-6; D gene unclear. Germline values: CDR1 LGHDT, CDR2 YNNKEL (reference sequence). Trimming pared 0 bases from V and 4 bases from J, leaving 10 bases between. There are 16 residues in the CDR3. CDR3 nucleotides: TGTGCCAGCAGCCAAGATAGCGCTCTATATAATTCACCCCTCCACTTT. This encodes CASSQDSALYNSPLHF.

CDR3 sequence reads: CSVEGPKNTEAFF. In DNA, the CDR3 is TGCAGCGTTGAAGGGCCTAAGAACACTGAAGCTTTCTTT. V usage is TRBV29-1 and J usage is TRBJ1-1; D is unclear. The V and J ends lost 1 base and 1 base respectively, with 7 bases between them. The CDR3 runs 13 residues. Per the germline V gene, CDR1 is SQVTM and CDR2 is ANQGSEA.

The rearrangement uses TRBV14 and TRBJ2-3; 15 bases match TRBD2. CDR1 and CDR2 from the germline V gene are SGHDN and FVKESK. The CDR3 runs 21 residues. Trimming took 1 base from V and 5 from J; bases not matched to a gene: 16. This CDR3 reads CASSQALPGLAGGQRRDTQYF. The CDR3 coding sequence is TGTGCCAGCAGCCAAGCGCTCCCCGGACTAGCGGGGGGGCAACGGAGAGATACGCAGTATTTT.

J is TRBJ1-3 and V is TRBV3-1 (or the pseudogene TRBV3-2); D is unresolved. CDR1 is LGHDT and CDR2 is YNNKEL in the germline V gene (reference sequence). V was pared by 2 bases and J by 16 bases, with 21 bases between. The CDR3 consists of 14 residues. The CDR3 nucleotides read TGTGCCAGCAGCCAAAGGGCAGCGAAGAAGGAGTGGTATTTT. Residues: CASSQRAAKKEWYF.

The sample holds one count of this clone. The CDR3 sequence is CASSFQGLSNQPQHF. DNA for the CDR3: TGTGCCAGCAGTTTTCAGGGTTTAAGCAATCAGCCCCAGCATTTT. The chain has TRBV2 and TRBJ1-5; D perhaps matches TRBD1 (5 bases). V was pared by 5 bases and J by 1 base, with 12 bases between. Germline CDR1 reads SNHLY; CDR2 reads FYNNEI. The CDR3 is made up of 15 amino acids.

This rearrangement joins TRBV30 to TRBJ1-1, with D perhaps TRBD1 (6 bases). CDR1 and CDR2 (germline): GTSNPN, SVGIG (reference sequence). This CDR3 region has 13 residues. The V gene lost 3 bases and the J gene lost 6 bases, with 14 bases spanning the gap. DNA for the CDR3: TGTGCCTGGAGCCGACAGGAGGGGGCTGAAGCTTTCTTT. Its protein product is CAWSRQEGAEAFF.

The V gene is TRBV28, the J gene TRBJ1-1; 7 bases agree with TRBD1. Germline lookup yields CDR1 MDHEN and CDR2 SYDVKM. The junction had 10 bases not matched to a gene; V was cut back by 5 bases and J by 4 bases. The CDR3 is made up of 15 amino acids. For the CDR3, the DNA is TGTGCCAGCAGTGCCCCGACAGGGTTAAGCACTGAAGCTTTCTTT. Amino acid sequence: CASSAPTGLSTEAFF.